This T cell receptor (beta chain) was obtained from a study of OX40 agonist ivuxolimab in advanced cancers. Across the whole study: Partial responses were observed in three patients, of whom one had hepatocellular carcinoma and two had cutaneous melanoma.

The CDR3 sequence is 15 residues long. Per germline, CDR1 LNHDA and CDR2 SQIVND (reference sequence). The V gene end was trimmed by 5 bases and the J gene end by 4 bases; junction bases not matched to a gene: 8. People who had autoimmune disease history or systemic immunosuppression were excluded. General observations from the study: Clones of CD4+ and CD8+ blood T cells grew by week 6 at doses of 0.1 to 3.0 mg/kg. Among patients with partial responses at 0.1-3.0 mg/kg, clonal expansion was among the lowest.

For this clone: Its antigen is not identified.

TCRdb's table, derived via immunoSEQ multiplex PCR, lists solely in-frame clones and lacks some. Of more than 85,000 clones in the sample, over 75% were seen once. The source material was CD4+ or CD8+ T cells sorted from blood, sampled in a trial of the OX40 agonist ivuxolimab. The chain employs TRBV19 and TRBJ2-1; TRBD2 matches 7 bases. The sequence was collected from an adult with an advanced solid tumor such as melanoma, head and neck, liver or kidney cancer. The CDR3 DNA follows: TGTGCCAGTAGTTCCCCTAGCGGACGTTACAATGAGCAGTTCTTC. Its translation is CASSSPSGRYNEQFF.